These 30 T cell receptor beta chains were all obtained from the same sample, sequenced in a study of spatial heterogeneity in lung cancer. Specified time point: sample taken at primary tumor resection. These TCRs' antigens remain unknown. TCRdb independently ran MiXCR on the 5' RACE reads; one entry per CDR3 protein. Here the sample spans 12,000 or so distinct CDR3 sequences, 14% to 15% being singletons. General study points: One measure, the expanded intratumoral alpha and beta TCR count, tracked tumor mutation counts.

Source: lung tumor tissue, taken at surgery. These receptors all stem from a male donor with early-stage non-small cell lung cancer.

This clonotype is medium-sized in the sample. V usage is TRBV20-1 and J usage is TRBJ2-7; no definite D call. Germline V gene lookup returns CDR1 DFQATT and CDR2 SNEGSKA (reference sequence). V dropped 6 bases and J dropped 0 bases, with 18 bases sitting between them. The CDR3 extends over 15 amino acids. The CDR3 reads CSAPRAAISSYEQYF. The CDR3 DNA is TGCAGTGCCCCTAGGGCGGCAATCAGCTCCTACGAGCAGTACTTC.

This clonotype was picked up many times. This chain uses TRBV12-3 or TRBV12-4 with TRBJ2-2; maybe TRBD2 (6 bases). This CDR3 has 17 amino acids. The V end was cut by 1 base, the J end by 3 bases, with 15 bases between. CDR3 region: CASSLDWFGGDTGELFF. In DNA, the CDR3 is TGTGCCAGCAGTTTAGATTGGTTTGGAGGGGACACCGGGGAGCTGTTTTTT.

In DNA, the CDR3 is TGTGCCAGCAGCTTGCTAGCGGGCGGTAACACCGGGGAGCTGTTTTTT. It yields the protein CASSLLAGGNTGELFF. The J gene is TRBJ2-2, the V gene TRBV5-4, with 8 positions matching TRBD2. This CDR3 region has 16 residues. The J segment lost 2 bases and the V segment lost 1 base, leaving 4 bases of the junction unmatched. Germline V gives CDR1 SGHNT, CDR2 YYREEE (reference sequence). Based on the CDR3 plus reference TRBV5-4 and TRBJ2-2, the full variable domain is ETGVTQSPTHLIKTRGQQVTLRCSSQSGHNTVSWYQQALGQGPQFIFQYYREEENGRGNFPPRFSGLQFPNYSSELNVNALELDDSALYLCASSLLAGGNTGELFFGEGSRLTVL.

This clonotype was seen more than once but under ten times. The chain couples TRBV29-1 to TRBJ2-1; the match to TRBD2 covers 15 bases. Germline-derived CDR1 and CDR2 are SQVTM and ANQGSEA. Unmatched junction bases numbered 5, after V lost 4 bases and J lost 1 base. The length of the CDR3 is 17 residues. CDR3 in DNA: TGCAGCGTTGTAGGACTAGCGGGAGGGAAATCCTACAATGAGCAGTTCTTC. This sequence encodes CSVVGLAGGKSYNEQFF.

This clonotype was counted many times. The V call is TRBV6-2 or TRBV6-3, the J call TRBJ1-1; TRBD1 matches 7 bases. The V gene's germline CDR1 is MNHEY and CDR2 SVGEGT. The CDR3 loop spans 13 amino acids. The junction had 1 base not matched to a gene; V was cut back by 2 bases and J by 4 bases. The CDR3 loop is CASSYRDSTEAFF. Written as DNA, the CDR3 is TGTGCCAGCAGTTACCGGGACAGCACTGAAGCTTTCTTT.

By frequency in the sample, this clonotype is medium-sized. The rearrangement joins TRBV6-1 to TRBJ1-6; the D gene is possibly TRBD1 (5 bases). V lost 2 bases, J lost 8 bases, and 16 bases lay in between. From germline, CDR1 is MNHNS and CDR2 SASEGT. This CDR3 is 16 amino acids long. The CDR3 DNA reads TGTGCCAGCAGTGAACCGGGGGTACAGAGTGATTCACCCCTCCACTTT. The encoded protein is CASSEPGVQSDSPLHF.

In its sample, this clonotype is medium-sized (0.01 to 0.1%). V gene TRBV20-1 combines with J gene TRBJ2-7; D uncertain. The germline CDR1 and CDR2 sequences are DFQATT and SNEGSKA (reference sequence). The length of the CDR3 is 14 residues. Trimming stripped 5 bases from V and 3 bases from J, with 17 bases between. DNA for the CDR3: TGCAGTGCTGCGAATCCACAGAGACTCTACGAGCAGTACTTC. Encoded protein: CSAANPQRLYEQYF.

This clonotype is medium-sized by share. The rearrangement uses TRBV27 and TRBJ2-3; 7 nucleotides line up with TRBD2. The CDR3 is made up of 14 amino acids. Per the germline V gene, CDR1 is MNHEY and CDR2 is SMNVEV (reference sequence). The V gene end was trimmed by 4 bases and the J gene end by 6 bases; junction bases not matched to a gene: 7. CDR3 region: CASSSGQLADTQYF. Here the CDR3 DNA reads TGTGCCAGCAGTTCCGGACAACTAGCGGATACGCAGTATTTT.

J is TRBJ2-1 and V is TRBV6-2 or TRBV6-3; the match to TRBD1 covers 12 bases. After removal of 5 bases from V and 8 bases from J, the junction contained 13 bases not matched to a gene. Per germline, CDR1 MNHEY and CDR2 SVGEGT. The CDR3 has 17 amino acids. CDR3 residues: CASSAIPGQGARYEQFF. In DNA, the CDR3 is TGTGCCAGCAGTGCCATACCGGGACAGGGGGCTAGGTATGAGCAGTTCTTC.

Ten or more counts support this clonotype. This chain uses TRBV29-1 with TRBJ1-2; 8 bases align to TRBD1. CDR1 and CDR2 from the germline V gene are SQVTM and ANQGSEA. This CDR3 contains 12 residues. Losses at the gene ends were 7 bases for V and 8 bases for J; bases not matched to a gene: 9. CDR3 nucleotides: TGCAGCGCTCTCAGGGGGCGGGACGGCTACACCTTC. It yields the protein CSALRGRDGYTF.

This clonotype counts as medium-sized. The gene calls are TRBV7-2 and TRBJ1-3; D unclear. The CDR3 is made up of 13 amino acids. The germline gives CDR1 SGHTA, CDR2 FQGNSA. V was clipped by 5 bases and J by 2 bases, with 7 bases between them. CDR3 sequence (DNA): TGTGCCAGCAGCCCATATACTGGAAACACCATATATTTT. Protein: CASSPYTGNTIYF.

By frequency in the sample, this clonotype is medium-sized. This chain connects TRBV5-4 to TRBJ2-5, with 13 bases lining up with TRBD2. J was trimmed by 2 bases and V by 6 bases; bases with no gene match: 10. The CDR3 spans 17 residues. Germline CDR1 SGHNT, CDR2 YYREEE (reference sequence). The CDR3 DNA sequence: TGTGCCAGCATGTCTGGACTAGCGGGGGCCTTACAAGAGACCCAGTACTTC. Translating it yields CASMSGLAGALQETQYF.

There are many counts of this clonotype. This chain joins TRBV6-1 and TRBJ2-4; the D is unclear. The V and J ends lost 1 base and 9 bases respectively, with 10 bases between them. Germline-derived CDR1 and CDR2 are MNHNS and SASEGT. The CDR3 has 13 amino acids. Here the CDR3 DNA reads TGTGCCAGCAGTGAAGTTGGTGGAAGCATTCAGTACTTC. Encoded protein: CASSEVGGSIQYF.

The sample holds many counts of this clonotype. This chain uses TRBV4-3 with TRBJ2-1; D gene unclear. The CDR3 has 15 amino acids. Trimming shortened V by 0 bases and J by 7 bases, and 13 bases separated the two germline ends. Germline V gives CDR1 LGHNA, CDR2 YSLEER. CDR3 coding DNA: TGCGCCAGCAGCCAAGACGGTAATCGATTAAATGAGCAGTTCTTC. Translation gives CASSQDGNRLNEQFF.

Judged by abundance, this clonotype is medium-sized. The chain combines TRBV19 with TRBJ2-1, with 10 nucleotides matching TRBD2. Germline loops: CDR1 LNHDA, CDR2 SQIVND (reference sequence). This CDR3 is built from 17 residues. Losses at the gene ends were 3 bases for V and 3 bases for J; bases not matched to a gene: 8. In nucleotides, the CDR3 is TGTGCCAGTAGTATCGGGCGAGCGGGGGGGCGCTACAATGAGCAGTTCTTC. Translating it yields CASSIGRAGGRYNEQFF.

This clonotype was observed a few times. This sequence joins TRBV20-1 and TRBJ1-4; D unresolved. Trimming removed 5 bases at V and 8 bases at J, with 21 bases between. The CDR3 extends over 15 amino acids. CDR1 is DFQATT, CDR2 SNEGSKA, per germline (reference sequence). CDR3 coding DNA: TGCAGTGCTCATCCCTCAGAAAGGCTAAAGGAAAAACTGTTTTTT. Protein sequence: CSAHPSERLKEKLFF.

Many counts were recorded for this clonotype. The chain has TRBV11-2 and TRBJ2-3, with D perhaps assigned TRBD1 or TRBD2 (5 bases each). CDR3 length: 11 amino acids. Germline CDR1 reads SGHAT; CDR2 reads FQNNGV. Here the CDR3 DNA reads TGTGCGTCGGGACGGGCAGATACGCAGTATTTT. This codes for CASGRADTQYF.

Remarks on this clonotype: A clone one base away is much larger, so this may be a read error. The V call is TRBV18, the J call TRBJ1-5, with a weak D call TRBD1 (5 bases). Germline lookup yields CDR1 KGHSH and CDR2 LQKENI. This CDR3 has 13 residues. The CDR3 spells CACSSDTNQPQHF. The DNA of the CDR3 is TGTGCCTGCTCTTCGGACACCAATCAGCCCCAGCATTTT.

CDR3 sequence reads: CASRRTRANEAFF. The CDR3 nucleotides are TGTGCCAGCAGGAGGACGAGGGCGAATGAAGCTTTCTTT. The chain combines TRBV14 with TRBJ1-1; D is ambiguous. This CDR3 region has 13 residues. Germline values: CDR1 SGHDN, CDR2 FVKESK. V was trimmed by 6 bases and J by 7 bases, leaving 15 bases between them.

This clonotype has ten or more counts. The chain carries TRBV27 and TRBJ2-7; D is possibly TRBD2 (7 bases). In germline, CDR1 is MNHEY, CDR2 SMNVEV (reference sequence). This CDR3 contains 11 residues. The V and J ends lost 10 bases and 5 bases respectively, with 12 bases between them. CDR3: CATGGLHEQYF. CDR3 nucleotide sequence: TGTGCCACCGGGGGGCTGCACGAGCAGTACTTC.

This chain links TRBV6-5 with TRBJ2-7, with a weak D call TRBD2 (7 bases). The CDR3 totals 16 residues. V lost 7 bases and J lost 1, with 20 bases in between. Germline loops: CDR1 MNHEY, CDR2 SVGAGI. The CDR3 spells CASKRGEGGRSYEQYF. The DNA for the CDR3 is TGTGCCAGCAAAAGGGGGGAGGGCGGACGGTCCTACGAGCAGTACTTC.

This clonotype was detected a few times. This sequence joins TRBV20-1 and TRBJ2-3; tentatively, D is TRBD1 (6 bases). Germline CDR1 is DFQATT and CDR2 is SNEGSKA (reference sequence). The CDR3 contains 14 residues. Between the trimmed V and J ends, which lost 5 bases and 4 bases, there was a span of 16 bases. The CDR3 here is CSAVDSHLADTQYF. The CDR3 coding sequence is TGCAGTGCTGTGGACAGTCACCTCGCAGATACGCAGTATTTT.

The table lists this clonotype with many counts. The chain joins TRBV6-2 or TRBV6-3 to TRBJ2-3, with D unclear. Germline CDR1 reads MNHEY; CDR2 reads SVGEGT. The CDR3 has 14 residues. Trimming cost V 4 bases and J 9 bases, with 17 bases left between them. CDR3 residues: CASSSRVNWGTQYF. In DNA, the CDR3 is TGTGCCAGCAGTTCTAGGGTGAACTGGGGAACGCAGTATTTT.

Sample share makes this clonotype medium-sized. The chain uses TRBV20-1 and TRBJ1-6, with D maybe TRBD1 (6 bases). This CDR3 has 16 amino acids. Deletions cut 6 bases from V and 1 base from J, with 16 bases between. CDR1 DFQATT and CDR2 SNEGSKA come from the germline V gene (reference sequence). The chain's CDR3 is CSAPSGGQSYNSPLHF. As DNA, the CDR3 is TGCAGTGCGCCGTCGGGGGGGCAGTCCTATAATTCACCCCTCCACTTT.

This clonotype was seen repeatedly, ten times or more. The V call is TRBV20-1, the J call TRBJ1-5, with TRBD1 matching over 8 bases. V lost 1 base and J lost 0; bases outside the gene matches: 20. The germline V gene encodes CDR1 DFQATT and CDR2 SNEGSKA (reference sequence). This CDR3 has 21 residues. The CDR3: CSARVSLLQGAKPNSNQPQHF. CDR3 in DNA: TGCAGTGCTAGAGTGTCCCTCCTGCAGGGGGCCAAACCCAATAGCAATCAGCCCCAGCATTTT.

This clonotype appeared many times. V is TRBV20-1 and J is TRBJ1-3; D is unresolved. The V end lost 3 bases, the J end lost 0 bases, and 15 bases lay between the germline ends. The CDR3 contains 16 residues. The germline CDR1 and CDR2 sequences are DFQATT and SNEGSKA (reference sequence). CDR3: CSARNGADLSGNTIYF. The CDR3 nucleotides are TGCAGTGCTAGGAATGGTGCTGATCTCTCTGGAAACACCATATATTTT.

By sample share, this clonotype is medium-sized. The genes are TRBV6-1 and TRBJ2-3; D uncertain. In germline, CDR1 is MNHNS, CDR2 SASEGT. The V gene lost 3 bases and the J gene lost 0 bases, with 10 bases spanning the gap. The CDR3 has 15 residues. The CDR3 DNA reads as TGTGCCAGCAGTGAGTTTATGATTAGCACAGATACGCAGTATTTT. Protein: CASSEFMISTDTQYF.

The chain combines TRBV20-1 with TRBJ1-6, with 11 bases that match TRBD1. This CDR3 has 14 residues. Germline loops: CDR1 DFQATT, CDR2 SNEGSKA (reference sequence). Trimming at V came to 1 base and at J to 9 bases, leaving 2 bases not matched to a gene. The CDR3 nucleotides are TGCAGTGCTAGAGGGACAGGGGGCGCTTCACCCCTCCACTTT. Translating it yields CSARGTGGASPLHF.

This clonotype was counted ten times or more. The V gene is TRBV7-2, the J gene TRBJ2-1; 9 positions match TRBD1. V was clipped by 9 bases and J by 6 bases; unmatched bases: 9. From germline, CDR1 is SGHTA and CDR2 FQGNSA. The CDR3 consists of 14 residues. The CDR3 spells CASGTGGATNEQFF. Here the CDR3 DNA reads TGTGCCAGTGGAACAGGGGGCGCTACCAATGAGCAGTTCTTC.

This clonotype showed up many times. This chain connects TRBV28 to TRBJ2-7, with 9 bases matching TRBD1. The CDR3 covers 15 residues. V was pared by 2 bases and J by 13 bases, with 15 bases of the junction left unmatched. Germline-derived CDR1 and CDR2 are MDHEN and SYDVKM. The CDR3: CASSLPGQGLSHAYF. The CDR3 nucleotides read TGTGCCAGCAGTTTACCCGGACAGGGGTTATCGCACGCCTACTTC.